This T cell receptor (beta chain) was found in a study of naive and memory T cell subsets. Both TRBC1 and TRBC2 were covered by a beta constant-region primer of two equimolar oligonucleotides. TCRdb re-derived calls from the UMI-ligation and nested PCR reads in MiXCR, one entry per CDR3 protein. The table has tens of thousands of distinct CDR3 sequences, roughly 13% seen once. The CDR3 runs to 15 residues. V lost 6 bases to trimming and J lost 3 bases, with 20 bases between them. Germline CDR1 SQVTM, CDR2 ANQGSEA. In this sample, this clonotype turned up a few times. This receptor was identified in a human donor in good health. The specimen sequenced was central memory CD4+ T cells from blood. J is TRBJ1-1 and V is TRBV29-1, with a weak D call TRBD1 (6 bases). DNA for the CDR3: TGCAGCGTGATGCTAAAACCGGGACAAGACACTGAAGCTTTCTTT. Its translation is CSVMLKPGQDTEAFF. Using reference TRBV29-1 and TRBJ1-1 for the parts outside the CDR3, the full variable domain is SAVISQKPSRDICQRGTSLTIQCQVDSQVTMMFWYRQQPGQSLTLIATANQGSEATYESGFVIDKFPISRPNLTFSTLTVSNMSPEDSSIYLCSVMLKPGQDTEAFFGQGTRLTVV.